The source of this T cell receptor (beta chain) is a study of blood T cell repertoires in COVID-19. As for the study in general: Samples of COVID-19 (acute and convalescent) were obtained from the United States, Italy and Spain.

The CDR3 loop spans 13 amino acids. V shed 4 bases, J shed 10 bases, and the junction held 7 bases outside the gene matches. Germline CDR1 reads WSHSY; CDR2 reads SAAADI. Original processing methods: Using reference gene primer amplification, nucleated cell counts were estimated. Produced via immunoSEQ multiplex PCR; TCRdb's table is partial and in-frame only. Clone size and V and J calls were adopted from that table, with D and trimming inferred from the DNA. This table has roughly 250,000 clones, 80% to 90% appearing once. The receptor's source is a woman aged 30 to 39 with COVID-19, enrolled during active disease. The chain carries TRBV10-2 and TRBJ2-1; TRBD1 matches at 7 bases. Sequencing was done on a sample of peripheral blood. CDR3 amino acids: CASSGTGGREQFF. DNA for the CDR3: TGCGCCAGCAGTGGGACAGGTGGGAGAGAGCAGTTCTTC.